The rows below give T cell receptor beta chains drawn from one sample of a study of beta chain features in type 1 diabetes. Using immunoSEQ multiplex PCR, the repertoire was profiled, and TCRdb retains in-frame clones only, with some absent. In the table there are 350,000 to 450,000 clones, about 16% of which are singletons. The sequencing sample was made of naive CD4+ T cells from blood. These receptors all come from a woman aged 18-30 years in good health. CDR3s include the opening cysteine and the closing phenylalanine or tryptophan. D genes are given only for firm matches. Clone size appears in some rows only: once, few, many, or a class for an expanded clone.

abundance,d_gene,j_gene,v_gene,CDR3nt,CDR3aa
few,TRBD1,TRBJ1-5,TRBV2,TGTGCCAGCAGTGAGGGGACAGTTAGGTTTACCAATCAGCCCCAGCATTTT,CASSEGTVRFTNQPQHF
-,-,TRBJ2-1,TRBV5-1,TGCGCCAGCAGCCCCGGCCCGCTAGCCTACAATGAGCAGTTCTTC,CASSPGPLAYNEQFF
-,-,TRBJ1-2,TRBV4-1,TGCGCCAGCAGCCAATCCACAGCCGCTGATAACTATGGCTACACCTTC,CASSQSTAADNYGYTF
-,TRBD1,TRBJ2-1,TRBV4-1,TGCGCCAGCAGCCGATGGACAGGCTACAATGAGCAGTTCTTC,CASSRWTGYNEQFF
-,-,TRBJ2-5,TRBV7-2,TGTGCCAGCAGCTCAGGGTTTAGTTCAGAGACCCAGTACTTC,CASSSGFSSETQYF
few,-,TRBJ1-1,TRBV27,TGTGCCAGCAGTTTCCTCCAACAGGGACGGGCTTTCTTT,CASSFLQQGRAFF
few,-,TRBJ2-3,TRBV7-7,TGTGCTAGCAGCTTGGACAGAGCAAGCGATACGCAGTATTTT,CASSLDRASDTQYF
few,-,TRBJ2-1,TRBV6-1,TGTGCCAGCAGTGAAAGGGGTAGCGGTCCCTACAATGAGCAGTTCTTC,CASSERGSGPYNEQFF
-,TRBD2,TRBJ2-1,TRBV4-3,TGCGCCAGCAGCCAAGCGAGCGGGAGGCACGAGCAGTTCTTC,CASSQASGRHEQFF
few,-,TRBJ2-3,TRBV11-2,TGTGCCAGCAGCTCGAGGCATGAGACAGATACGCAGTATTTT,CASSSRHETDTQYF
-,TRBD2,TRBJ2-2,TRBV9,TGTGCCAGCGCTGGGACTAGGTTTAGGGGGGAGCTGTTTTTT,CASAGTRFRGELFF
-,-,TRBJ2-6,TRBV9,TGTGCCAGCAGCGTAGGGCAGGGGCGTACCTCTGGGGCCAACGTCCTGACTTTC,CASSVGQGRTSGANVLTF
-,TRBD2,TRBJ2-1,TRBV14,TGTGCCAGCAGCCAATTACGACTAGCGGGAATCTACAATGAGCAGTTCTTC,CASSQLRLAGIYNEQFF
-,-,TRBJ1-2,TRBV30,TGTGCCTGGAGTGCGAGTCCAATGGAGTACTACACCTTC,CAWSASPMEYYTF
-,TRBD2,TRBJ2-2,TRBV4-2,TGTGCCAGCAGCCTGGGGCTAGCGGGCCAGCCACTCACCGGGGAGCTGTTTTTT,CASSLGLAGQPLTGELFF
few,-,TRBJ1-3,TRBV6-6,TGTGCCAGCAGTTACTCGAGGTCTGGAAACACCATATATTTT,CASSYSRSGNTIYF
few,-,TRBJ2-3,TRBV30,TGTGCCTGGAGTGTGGCTAGATTCACAGATACGCAGTATTTT,CAWSVARFTDTQYF
few,-,TRBJ2-3,TRBV30,TGTGCCTGGAGTGTGAGTCTAAGCACAGATACGCAGTATTTT,CAWSVSLSTDTQYF
few,-,TRBJ2-7,TRBV18,TGTGCCAGCTCACCAAGTGAGCCACAGCAGTACTTC,CASSPSEPQQYF
few,-,TRBJ2-3,TRBV5-1,TGCGCCAGCAGCTTGGCCGGGTTAGGAGGTACGCAGTATTTT,CASSLAGLGGTQYF
few,TRBD1,TRBJ2-5,TRBV30,TGTGCCTGGAGCGCGACAGGGGCCAGGGAGACCCAGTACTTC,CAWSATGARETQYF
few,-,TRBJ2-7,TRBV7-3,TGTGCCAGCAGCGCCTCAGGGGGGAACTACTACGAGCAGTACTTC,CASSASGGNYYEQYF
few,TRBD2,TRBJ2-5,TRBV25-1,TGTGCCAGCAGTGTGGGCGGCGGGAGTGGGGGAGAGACCCAGTACTTC,CASSVGGGSGGETQYF
-,TRBD2,TRBJ2-2,TRBV19,TGTGCCAGTAGTAGCCTTGGACTAGGGACGAACACCGGGGAGCTGTTTTTT,CASSSLGLGTNTGELFF
-,-,TRBJ2-7,TRBV7-2,TGTGCCAGCAGCCGAGTGGGGCAGTACGAGCAGTACTTC,CASSRVGQYEQYF
few,-,TRBJ2-3,TRBV7-9,TGTGCCAGCAGCTCATCGGGGGATACGCAGTATTTT,CASSSSGDTQYF
-,TRBD1,TRBJ2-5,TRBV4-3,TGCGCCAGCAGCCATGGACAGGTACAAACGACCCAGTACTTC,CASSHGQVQTTQYF
-,TRBD1,TRBJ2-2,TRBV4-1,TGCGCCAGCAGCCCCCGACAGGGGACAGCGGAGCTGTTTTTT,CASSPRQGTAELFF
few,TRBD1,TRBJ1-2,TRBV30,TGTGCCGGGCTCCGGCGGGACAGGGCGGACTATGGCTACACCTTC,CAGLRRDRADYGYTF
-,TRBD2,TRBJ2-2,TRBV9,TGTGCCAGCAGCGTTTTCCGGGGACTAGCGGGAGGGCCCGGGGAGCTGTTTTTT,CASSVFRGLAGGPGELFF
-,TRBD1,TRBJ2-5,TRBV12-5,TGTGCTAGTGGACCCGACAGGGGGCCAGAGACCCAGTACTTC,CASGPDRGPETQYF
few,-,TRBJ1-2,TRBV30,TGTGCCTGGAGTCCAAATCCTCCGGGGAAATCTGGCTACACCTTC,CAWSPNPPGKSGYTF
-,-,TRBJ2-2,TRBV9,TGTGCCAGCAGCGTAGGGGTGGGAGACGTCGGGGAGCTGTTTTTT,CASSVGVGDVGELFF
-,-,TRBJ2-2,TRBV29-1,TGCAGCGTTGTCTTTCTAGCGACCAACACCGGGGAGCTGTTTTTT,CSVVFLATNTGELFF
-,-,TRBJ2-3,TRBV7-9,TGTGCCAGCAGCTTTGCGGGAACGACAGATACGCAGTATTTT,CASSFAGTTDTQYF
-,-,TRBJ2-5,TRBV7-2,TGTGCAATCGGCCAGGGGACCCAAGAGACCCAGTACTTC,CAIGQGTQETQYF
few,TRBD2,TRBJ2-3,TRBV27,TGTGCCAGCGGAATCGGGGGGGACCTCACAGATACGCAGTATTTT,CASGIGGDLTDTQYF
-,TRBD1,TRBJ1-5,TRBV29-1,TGCAGCCCTCGGGACAGCGATCAGCCCCAGCATTTT,CSPRDSDQPQHF
-,TRBD1,TRBJ2-7,TRBV2,TGTGCCAGCAGATCCGGGACAGGCCCCTCCGAGCAGTACTTC,CASRSGTGPSEQYF
-,-,TRBJ1-1,TRBV5-4,TGTGCCAGCAGCTGGCCCGGGACTAGGAACACTGAAGCTTTCTTT,CASSWPGTRNTEAFF
few,-,TRBJ2-3,TRBV29-1,TGCAGCGTTGGGAGGGGCCTCCTCACAGATACGCAGTATTTT,CSVGRGLLTDTQYF
few,-,TRBJ2-7,TRBV30,TGTGCCTCGGCAGGGACTGGAGTTTACGAGCAGTACTTC,CASAGTGVYEQYF
-,-,TRBJ2-3,TRBV15,TGTGCCACCAGCAGAGATCGTAGCGGTGGCGATACGCAGTATTTT,CATSRDRSGGDTQYF
-,TRBD2,TRBJ2-7,TRBV4-2,TGTGCCAGCAGCCTCGGGACTAGCGGCAGTTCCTACGAGCAGTACTTC,CASSLGTSGSSYEQYF
few,-,TRBJ2-2,TRBV19,TGTGCCAGTAGATCCGGAGGGGCTGGCGGGGAGCTGTTTTTT,CASRSGGAGGELFF
few,TRBD2,TRBJ2-1,TRBV4-3,TGCGCCAGCAGCCAAGCGGGAGGTCCCTACAATGAGCAGTTCTTC,CASSQAGGPYNEQFF
-,-,TRBJ2-7,TRBV7-6,TGTGCCAGCAGCTCACAGTTCAACGAGCAGTACTTC,CASSSQFNEQYF
few,TRBD2,TRBJ2-1,TRBV29-1,TGCAGCGTTGCTCTGCTAGCGGGGGCTAATGAGCAGTTCTTC,CSVALLAGANEQFF
few,-,TRBJ1-5,TRBV7-2,TGTGCCAGCAGCTTAGTACAGGGTAGCAATCAGCCCCAGCATTTT,CASSLVQGSNQPQHF
few,TRBD2,TRBJ2-1,TRBV7-8,TGTGCCAGCCTTGCGGGGGGCAACTACAATGAGCAGTTCTTC,CASLAGGNYNEQFF
-,TRBD1,TRBJ1-2,TRBV7-9,TGTGCCAGCAGCTCAAAGGACAGGGATGGCTACACCTTC,CASSSKDRDGYTF
few,-,TRBJ2-5,TRBV4-3,TGCGCCAGCAGCCAAGATTCAGGGAGGGAGACCCAGTACTTC,CASSQDSGRETQYF
-,-,TRBJ2-7,TRBV7-2,TGTGCCAGCAGCTCCCTGGCGGGGCTCGAGCAGTACTTC,CASSSLAGLEQYF
-,TRBD2,TRBJ2-5,TRBV28,TGTGCCAGCACAGCGGGAGATCAAGAGACCCAGTACTTC,CASTAGDQETQYF
-,-,TRBJ1-5,TRBV4-2,TGTGCCAGCAGCCAAGTACGATCCGGGGATATGAATCAGCCCCAGCATTTT,CASSQVRSGDMNQPQHF
-,-,TRBJ1-1,TRBV5-6,TGTGCCAGCAGTTCCCGGGGGGGGCGGACTGAAGCTTTCTTT,CASSSRGGRTEAFF